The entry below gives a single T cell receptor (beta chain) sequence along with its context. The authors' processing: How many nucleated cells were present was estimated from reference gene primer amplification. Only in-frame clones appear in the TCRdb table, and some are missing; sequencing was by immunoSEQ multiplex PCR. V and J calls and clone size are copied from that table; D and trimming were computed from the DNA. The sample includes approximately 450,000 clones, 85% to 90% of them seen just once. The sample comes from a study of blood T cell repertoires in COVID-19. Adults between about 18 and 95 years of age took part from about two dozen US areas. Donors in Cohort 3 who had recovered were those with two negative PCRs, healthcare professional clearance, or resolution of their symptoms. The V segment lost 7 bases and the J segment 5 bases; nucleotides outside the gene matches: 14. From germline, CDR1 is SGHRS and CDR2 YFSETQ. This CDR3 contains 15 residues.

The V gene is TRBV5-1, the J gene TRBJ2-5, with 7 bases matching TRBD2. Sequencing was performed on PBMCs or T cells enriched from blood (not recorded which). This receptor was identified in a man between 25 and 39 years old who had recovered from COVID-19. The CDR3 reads CASSRGSGIYETQYF. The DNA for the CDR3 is TGCGCCAGCTCACGGGGAAGCGGGATATATGAGACCCAGTACTTC. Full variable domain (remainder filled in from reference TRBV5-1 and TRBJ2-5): KAGVTQTPRYLIKTRGQQVTLSCSPISGHRSVSWYQQTPGQGLQFLFEYFSETQRNKGNFPGRFSGRQFSNSRSEMNVSTLELGDSALYLCASSRGSGIYETQYFGPGTRLLVL.